This T cell receptor (beta chain) derives from a study of breast tumors, draining lymph nodes, adjacent tissues. Study findings and constraints: That most tumor T cells come from lymph nodes remained unproven. The data were judged consistent with most tumor T cells coming from lymph node and expanding in tumor. Tumor and nontumor repertoires were significantly more similar in luminal-like than in basal-like breast cancer. Tumor TCR diversity was below lymph nodes but above nontumor tissue.

This clonotype was detected ten times or more. Its specificity is not known. TCRdb analysed the multiplex PCR reads with MiXCR anew, one entry per CDR3 protein. The sample lists 200,000 to 250,000 distinct CDR3 sequences, less than 40% occurring once. The lymph nodes were axillary draining lymph nodes from breast cancer patients. The J segment lost 7 bases and the V segment lost 3 bases, leaving 6 bases of the junction unmatched. The CDR3 runs 15 residues. Germline assignment: CDR1 MNHEY and CDR2 SVGAGI. The chain uses TRBV6-5 and TRBJ2-1, with 10 nucleotides matching TRBD2. The clonotype originates from a female donor with breast cancer. Some clones in this sample may be carry-over from other donors' samples. Sequencing was performed on axillary lymph node tissue. DNA for the CDR3: TGTGCCAGCAGTTATAGCGGGAGGCAAAAAAATGAGCAGTTCTTC. Translation: CASSYSGRQKNEQFF.